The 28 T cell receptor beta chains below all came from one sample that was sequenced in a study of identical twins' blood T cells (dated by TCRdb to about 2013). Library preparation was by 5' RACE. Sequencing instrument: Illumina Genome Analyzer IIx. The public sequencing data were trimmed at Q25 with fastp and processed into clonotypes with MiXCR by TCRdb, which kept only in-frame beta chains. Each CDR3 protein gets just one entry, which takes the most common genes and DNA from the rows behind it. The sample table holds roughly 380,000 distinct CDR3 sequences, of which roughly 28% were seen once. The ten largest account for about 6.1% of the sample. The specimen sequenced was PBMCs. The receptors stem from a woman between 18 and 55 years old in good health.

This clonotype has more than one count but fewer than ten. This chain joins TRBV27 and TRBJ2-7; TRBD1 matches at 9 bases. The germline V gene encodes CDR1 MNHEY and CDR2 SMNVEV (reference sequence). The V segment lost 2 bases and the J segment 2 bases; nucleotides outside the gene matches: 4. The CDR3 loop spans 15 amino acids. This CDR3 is CASSLTGQGTYEQYF. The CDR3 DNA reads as TGTGCCAGCAGTTTAACGGGACAGGGTACCTACGAGCAGTACTTC.

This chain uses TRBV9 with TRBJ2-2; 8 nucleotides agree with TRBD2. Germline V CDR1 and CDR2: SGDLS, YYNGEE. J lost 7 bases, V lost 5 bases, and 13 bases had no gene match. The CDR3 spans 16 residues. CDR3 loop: CASSKEAGVVGGELFF. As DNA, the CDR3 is TGTGCCAGCAGTAAAGAAGCGGGAGTGGTTGGCGGGGAGCTGTTTTTT.

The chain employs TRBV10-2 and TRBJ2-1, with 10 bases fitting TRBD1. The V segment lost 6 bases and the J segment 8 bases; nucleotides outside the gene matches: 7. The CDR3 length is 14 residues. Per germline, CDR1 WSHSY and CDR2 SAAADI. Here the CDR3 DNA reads TGCGCCAGCAGACGGGACAGGGGAGTTCATGAGCAGTTCTTC. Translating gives CASRRDRGVHEQFF.

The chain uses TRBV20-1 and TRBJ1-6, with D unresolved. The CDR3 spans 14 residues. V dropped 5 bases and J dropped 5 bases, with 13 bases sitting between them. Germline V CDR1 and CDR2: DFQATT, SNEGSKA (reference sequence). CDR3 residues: CSARRPGNNSPLHF. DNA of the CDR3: TGCAGTGCTCGACGACCGGGGAATAATTCACCCCTCCACTTT.

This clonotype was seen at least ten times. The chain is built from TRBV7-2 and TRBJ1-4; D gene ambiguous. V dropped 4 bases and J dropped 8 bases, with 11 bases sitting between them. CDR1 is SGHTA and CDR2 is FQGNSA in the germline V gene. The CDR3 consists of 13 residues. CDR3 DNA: TGTGCCAGCAGCTCCCTTGCCTTCGAAAAACTGTTTTTT. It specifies CASSSLAFEKLFF.

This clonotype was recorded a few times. For the CDR3, the DNA is TGTGCCAGTAGTCCGGGACTAGCGAGTAACGCCAGGGGTGAGCAGTTCTTC. Amino acid sequence: CASSPGLASNARGEQFF. The V and J genes are TRBV19 and TRBJ2-1, with 10 bases lining up with TRBD2. V was pared by 5 bases and J by 9 bases, with 16 bases of the junction left unmatched. From germline, CDR1 is LNHDA and CDR2 SQIVND (reference sequence). This CDR3 has 17 amino acids.

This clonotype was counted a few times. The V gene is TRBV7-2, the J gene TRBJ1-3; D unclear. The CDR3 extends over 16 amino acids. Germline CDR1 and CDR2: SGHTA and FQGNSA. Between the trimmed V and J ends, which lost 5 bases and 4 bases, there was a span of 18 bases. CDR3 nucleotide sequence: TGTGCCAGCAGCCTTAGCGGGATTGGGTTGGGAAACACCATATATTTT. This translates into CASSLSGIGLGNTIYF.

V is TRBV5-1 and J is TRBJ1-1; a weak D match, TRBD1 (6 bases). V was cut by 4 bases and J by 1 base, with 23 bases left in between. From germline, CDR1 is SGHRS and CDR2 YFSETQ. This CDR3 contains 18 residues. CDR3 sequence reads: CASSAYRARTERNTEAFF. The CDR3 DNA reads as TGCGCCAGCAGCGCTTACAGGGCCCGAACAGAAAGGAACACTGAAGCTTTCTTT.

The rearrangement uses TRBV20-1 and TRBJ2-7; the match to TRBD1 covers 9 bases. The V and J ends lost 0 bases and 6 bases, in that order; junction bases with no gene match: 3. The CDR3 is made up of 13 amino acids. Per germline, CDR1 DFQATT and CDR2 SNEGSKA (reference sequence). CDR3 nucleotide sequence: TGCAGTGCTAGAGAGGGGACAGGGCGCGAGCAGTACTTC. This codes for CSAREGTGREQYF.

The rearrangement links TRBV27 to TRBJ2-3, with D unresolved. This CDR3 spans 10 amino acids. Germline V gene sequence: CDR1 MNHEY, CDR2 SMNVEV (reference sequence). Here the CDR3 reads CARLTDTQYF. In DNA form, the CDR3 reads TGTGCGCGACTCACAGATACGCAGTATTTT.

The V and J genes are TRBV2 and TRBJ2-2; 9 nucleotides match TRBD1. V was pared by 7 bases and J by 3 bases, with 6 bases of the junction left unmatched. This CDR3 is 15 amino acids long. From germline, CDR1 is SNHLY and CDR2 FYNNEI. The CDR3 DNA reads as TGTGCCAGCAATAAACAGGGGGCGGACACCGGGGAGCTGTTTTTT. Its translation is CASNKQGADTGELFF.

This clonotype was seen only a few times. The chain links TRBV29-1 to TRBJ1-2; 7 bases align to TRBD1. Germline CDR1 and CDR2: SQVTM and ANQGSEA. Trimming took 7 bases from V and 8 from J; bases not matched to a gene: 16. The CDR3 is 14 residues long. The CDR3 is CSAFQLTGVRGYTF. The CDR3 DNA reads TGCAGCGCCTTCCAACTTACAGGGGTTCGCGGCTACACCTTC.

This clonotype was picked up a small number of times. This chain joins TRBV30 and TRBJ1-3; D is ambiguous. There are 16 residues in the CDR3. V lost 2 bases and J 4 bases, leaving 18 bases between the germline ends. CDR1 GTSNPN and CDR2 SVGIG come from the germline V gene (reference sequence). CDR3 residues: CAWSYLPLPGGNTIYF. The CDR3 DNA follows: TGTGCCTGGAGTTACTTACCGCTCCCGGGAGGAAACACCATATATTTT.

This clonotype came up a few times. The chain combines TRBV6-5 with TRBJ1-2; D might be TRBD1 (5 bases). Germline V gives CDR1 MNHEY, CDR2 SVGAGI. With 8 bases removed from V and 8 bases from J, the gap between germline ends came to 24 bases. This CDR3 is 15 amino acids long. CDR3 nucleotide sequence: TGTGCCAGCGTGGCCCAGGGACGGTGGGTTGAAGGCTACACCTTC. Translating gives CASVAQGRWVEGYTF.

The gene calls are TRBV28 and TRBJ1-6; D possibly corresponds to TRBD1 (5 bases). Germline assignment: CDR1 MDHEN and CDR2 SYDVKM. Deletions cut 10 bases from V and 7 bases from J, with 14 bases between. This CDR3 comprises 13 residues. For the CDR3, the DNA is TGTGCCACCCTCCGGGGCCCAAATTCACCCCTCCACTTT. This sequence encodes CATLRGPNSPLHF.

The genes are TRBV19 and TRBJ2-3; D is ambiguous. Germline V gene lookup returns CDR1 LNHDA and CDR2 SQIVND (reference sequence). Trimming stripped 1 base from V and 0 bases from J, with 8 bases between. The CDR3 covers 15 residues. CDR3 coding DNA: TGTGCCAGTAGTATAGGGCAGGTCAGCACAGATACGCAGTATTTT. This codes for CASSIGQVSTDTQYF.

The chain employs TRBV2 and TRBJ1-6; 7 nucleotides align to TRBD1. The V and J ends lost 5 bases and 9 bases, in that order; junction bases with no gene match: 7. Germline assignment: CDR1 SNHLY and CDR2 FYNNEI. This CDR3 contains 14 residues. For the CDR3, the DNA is TGTGCCAGCAGTCCGCGGGACAGCGCTTCACCCCTCCACTTT. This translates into CASSPRDSASPLHF.

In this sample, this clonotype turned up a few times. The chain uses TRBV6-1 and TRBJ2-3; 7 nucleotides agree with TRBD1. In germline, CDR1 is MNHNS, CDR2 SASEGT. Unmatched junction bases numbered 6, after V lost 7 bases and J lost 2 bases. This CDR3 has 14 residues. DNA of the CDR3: TGTGCCAGCAACCGGGACAGACCCACAGATACGCAGTATTTT. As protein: CASNRDRPTDTQYF.

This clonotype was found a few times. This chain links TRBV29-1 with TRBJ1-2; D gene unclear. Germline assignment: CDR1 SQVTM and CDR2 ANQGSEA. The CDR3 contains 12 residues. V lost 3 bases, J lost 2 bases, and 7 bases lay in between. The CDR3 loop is CSVDIPNYGYTF. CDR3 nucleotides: TGCAGCGTTGATATCCCAAACTATGGCTACACCTTC.

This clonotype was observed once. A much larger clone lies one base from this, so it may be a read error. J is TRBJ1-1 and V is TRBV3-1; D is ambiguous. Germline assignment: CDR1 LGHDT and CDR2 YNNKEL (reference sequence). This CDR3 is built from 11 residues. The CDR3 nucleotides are TGTGCCAACAGCCAACTCCACGGAGCTTTCTTT. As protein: CANSQLHGAFF. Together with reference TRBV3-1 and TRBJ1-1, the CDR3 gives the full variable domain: DTAVSQTPKYLVTQMGNDKSIKCEQNLGHDTMYWYKQDSKKFLKIMFSYNNKELIINETVPNRFSPKSPDKAHLNLHINSLELGDSAVYFCANSQLHGAFFGQGTRLTVV.

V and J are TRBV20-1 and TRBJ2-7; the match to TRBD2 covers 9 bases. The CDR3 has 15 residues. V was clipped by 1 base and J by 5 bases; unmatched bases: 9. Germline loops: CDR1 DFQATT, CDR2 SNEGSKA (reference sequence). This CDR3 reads CSARAYSGTSHEQYF. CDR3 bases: TGCAGTGCTAGAGCCTACTCCGGGACTAGCCACGAGCAGTACTTC.

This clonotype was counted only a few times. The CDR3: CASSWRAREETQYF. CDR3 sequence (DNA): TGTGCCAGCAGCTGGAGGGCCAGAGAAGAGACCCAGTACTTC. The chain recombines TRBV7-9 with TRBJ2-5; maybe TRBD2 (6 bases). This CDR3 is 14 amino acids long. Per germline, CDR1 SEHNR and CDR2 FQNEAQ (reference sequence). V was trimmed by 4 bases and J by 3 bases, leaving 12 bases between them.

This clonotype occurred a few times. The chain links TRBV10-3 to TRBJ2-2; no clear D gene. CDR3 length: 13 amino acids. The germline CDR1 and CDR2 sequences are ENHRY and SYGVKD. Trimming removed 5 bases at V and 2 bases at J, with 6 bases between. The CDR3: CAISQENTGELFF. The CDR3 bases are TGTGCCATCAGTCAAGAAAACACCGGGGAGCTGTTTTTT.

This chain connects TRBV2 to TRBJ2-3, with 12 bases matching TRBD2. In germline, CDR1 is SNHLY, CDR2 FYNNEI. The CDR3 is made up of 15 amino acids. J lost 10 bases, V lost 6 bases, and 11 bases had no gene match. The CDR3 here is CASRPLAGGQGAQYF. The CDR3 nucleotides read TGTGCCAGCAGGCCGCTAGCGGGGGGGCAAGGTGCGCAGTATTTT.

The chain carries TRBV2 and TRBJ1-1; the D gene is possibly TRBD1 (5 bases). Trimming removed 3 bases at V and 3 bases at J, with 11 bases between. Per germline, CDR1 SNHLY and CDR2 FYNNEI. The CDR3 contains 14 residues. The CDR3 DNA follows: TGTGCCAGCAGTGACAGGGCGGAGGACACTGAAGCTTTCTTT. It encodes CASSDRAEDTEAFF.

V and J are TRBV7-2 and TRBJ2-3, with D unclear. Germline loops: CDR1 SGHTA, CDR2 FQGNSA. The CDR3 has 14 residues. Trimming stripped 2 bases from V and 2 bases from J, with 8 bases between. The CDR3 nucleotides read TGTGCCAGCAGCTTACAGTTCCTCACAGATACGCAGTATTTT. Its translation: CASSLQFLTDTQYF.

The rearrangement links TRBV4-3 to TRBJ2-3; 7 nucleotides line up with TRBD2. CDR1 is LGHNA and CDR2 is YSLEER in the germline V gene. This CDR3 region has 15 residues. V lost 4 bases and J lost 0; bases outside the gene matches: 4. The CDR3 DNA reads TGCGCCAGCAGCCGAGAAGCGGGAAGCACAGATACGCAGTATTTT. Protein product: CASSREAGSTDTQYF.

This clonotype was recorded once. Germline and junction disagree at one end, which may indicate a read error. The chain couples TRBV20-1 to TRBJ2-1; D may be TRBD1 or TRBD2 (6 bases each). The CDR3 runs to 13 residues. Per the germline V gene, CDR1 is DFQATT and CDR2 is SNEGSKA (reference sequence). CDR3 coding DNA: TGCAGTACTAGGGGGAGGAGTTTCAATGAGCAGTTCTTC. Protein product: CSTRGRSFNEQFF.